The 14 T cell receptor beta chains below were found in one sample sequenced in a study of cytomegalovirus exposure and HLA in healthy donors. Use of 60 Vbeta and 13 Jbeta primers characterized the PCR. Produced via immunoSEQ multiplex PCR; TCRdb's table is partial and in-frame only. The table lists approximately 190,000 clones, around 88% of them singletons. Sequencing was performed on PBMCs. The origin of the receptors is a man aged 40-49 years in good health and CMV-seropositive.

The J gene is TRBJ2-1, the V gene TRBV19; 8 bases agree with TRBD2. The ends lost 5 bases at V and 10 bases at J; junction bases unmatched: 10. The length of the CDR3 is 14 residues. Germline loops: CDR1 LNHDA, CDR2 SQIVND (reference sequence). The CDR3 protein is CASSPPGLANEQFF. The CDR3 DNA sequence: TGTGCCAGTAGTCCTCCTGGACTAGCAAACGAGCAGTTCTTC.

The chain links TRBV10-3 to TRBJ2-7, with TRBD2 matching 9 bases. The length of the CDR3 is 14 residues. Germline V gene lookup returns CDR1 ENHRY and CDR2 SYGVKD. Trimming at V came to 4 bases and at J to 0 bases, leaving 1 base not matched to a gene. In DNA form, the CDR3 reads TGTGCCATCAGTGGGACTAGCGACTCCTACGAGCAGTACTTC. Translated: CAISGTSDSYEQYF.

The chain recombines TRBV5-8 with TRBJ1-1; perhaps TRBD1 as D (6 bases). The CDR3 totals 13 residues. The V end lost 4 bases, the J end lost 1 base, and 8 bases lay between the germline ends. Germline V lookup: CDR1 SGHTS, CDR2 YDEGEE. CDR3 coding DNA: TGTGCCAGCAGCCGAGGGGGGAACACTGAAGCTTTCTTT. Protein sequence: CASSRGGNTEAFF.

The V call is TRBV29-1, the J call TRBJ2-1; TRBD1 matches 9 bases. Trimming removed 4 bases from V and 6 bases from J; junction bases left unmatched: 10. Germline-derived CDR1 and CDR2 are SQVTM and ANQGSEA. CDR3 length: 15 residues. CDR3 loop: CSVGSRDRDANEQFF. CDR3 DNA sequence: TGCAGCGTTGGATCCCGGGACAGGGACGCCAATGAGCAGTTCTTC.

This chain links TRBV5-6 with TRBJ2-5, with 11 bases lining up with TRBD2. The CDR3 sequence is 16 residues long. Germline CDR1 is SGHDT and CDR2 is YYEEEE. V lost 0 bases, J lost 5 bases, and 6 bases stayed unmatched. The CDR3 DNA reads TGTGCCAGCAGCTTGGGGCTAGCGGGAGGAATGGAGACCCAGTACTTC. The encoded protein is CASSLGLAGGMETQYF.

Points on this clone: The germline gene is not matched at one end of the junction; a read error may be the cause. This chain uses TRBV2 with TRBJ1-1, with TRBD1 matching over 7 bases. This CDR3 is 14 amino acids long. Germline V CDR1 and CDR2: SNHLY, FYNNEI. CDR3 amino acids: CASSGHRGGTETFF. The CDR3 DNA follows: TGTGCCAGCAGTGGTCACAGGGGTGGAACTGAAACTTTCTTT.

About this clone: Germline is not matched at one junction end, which may reflect a read error. The rearrangement uses TRBV10-3 and TRBJ1-3; 9 nucleotides align to TRBD1. The length of the CDR3 is 14 residues. Per germline, CDR1 ENHRY and CDR2 SYGVKD. Here the CDR3 DNA reads TGTGCCATCACTGAGGACAGGGGTTCTAACACCATATATTTT. Its translation: CAITEDRGSNTIYF.

The rearrangement joins TRBV11-2 to TRBJ2-1; TRBD2 might be the D (6 bases). CDR1 is SGHAT, CDR2 FQNNGV, per germline. The length of the CDR3 is 15 residues. Trimming removed 8 bases at V and 5 bases at J, with 19 bases between. CDR3 loop: CASQFPGRENNEQFF. Here the CDR3 DNA reads TGTGCCAGCCAATTCCCGGGGCGGGAAAACAATGAGCAGTTCTTC.

CDR3 in amino acids: CASNTGTGATDTQYF. Written as DNA, the CDR3 is TGTGCCAGCAACACGGGGACAGGGGCCACAGATACGCAGTATTTT. V gene TRBV6-5 combines with J gene TRBJ2-3; 10 bases align to TRBD1. The V and J ends lost 7 bases and 2 bases, in that order; junction bases with no gene match: 6. CDR1 is MNHEY and CDR2 is SVGAGI in the germline V gene. The length of the CDR3 is 15 residues.

V gene TRBV14 combines with J gene TRBJ1-1, with a tentative D call TRBD1 (5 bases). This CDR3 has 13 residues. V shed 8 bases and J shed 0 bases, with 10 bases lying between them. The germline CDR1 and CDR2 sequences are SGHDN and FVKESK. CDR3 sequence reads: CASGRQLNTEAFF. The CDR3 DNA is TGTGCCAGCGGACGACAGCTGAACACTGAAGCTTTCTTT.

The chain employs TRBV15 and TRBJ2-1; a possible D gene is TRBD2 (6 bases). Germline lookup yields CDR1 LNHNV and CDR2 YYDKDF (reference sequence). CDR3 length: 15 residues. Trimming stripped 6 bases from V and 0 bases from J, with 12 bases between. CDR3 residues: CATRDYRSSYNEQFF. In DNA form, the CDR3 reads TGTGCCACCAGGGACTACCGTAGCTCCTACAATGAGCAGTTCTTC.

The J gene is TRBJ2-1, the V gene TRBV7-8; D perhaps matches TRBD1 (6 bases). The CDR3 has 19 amino acids. Trimming stripped 2 bases from V and 2 bases from J, with 22 bases between. Germline values: CDR1 SGHVS, CDR2 FQNEAQ. The CDR3 here is CASSLTRRGRTTPYNEQFF. DNA for the CDR3: TGTGCCAGCAGCTTAACCCGCAGGGGCCGCACTACCCCCTACAATGAGCAGTTCTTC.

The chain couples TRBV5-1 to TRBJ2-5; TRBD2 agrees at 8 bases. The J call is doubtful: the DNA matches TRBJ2-7 better. The germline V gene has CDR1 SGHRS and CDR2 YFSETQ. The CDR3 contains 13 residues. The CDR3 loop reads CASSFGRAYEQYF. In nucleotides, the CDR3 is TGCGCCAGCAGCTTCGGGAGGGCGTACGAGCAGTACTTC.

This sequence joins TRBV6-1 and TRBJ2-7; a possible D gene is TRBD2 (6 bases). V dropped 5 bases and J dropped 3 bases, with 14 bases sitting between them. The CDR3 has 14 residues. Germline-derived CDR1 and CDR2 are MNHNS and SASEGT. The CDR3 nucleotides are TGTGCCAGCAGTTTAGCCTGGGGGGTCTACGAGCAGTACTTC. It codes for CASSLAWGVYEQYF.